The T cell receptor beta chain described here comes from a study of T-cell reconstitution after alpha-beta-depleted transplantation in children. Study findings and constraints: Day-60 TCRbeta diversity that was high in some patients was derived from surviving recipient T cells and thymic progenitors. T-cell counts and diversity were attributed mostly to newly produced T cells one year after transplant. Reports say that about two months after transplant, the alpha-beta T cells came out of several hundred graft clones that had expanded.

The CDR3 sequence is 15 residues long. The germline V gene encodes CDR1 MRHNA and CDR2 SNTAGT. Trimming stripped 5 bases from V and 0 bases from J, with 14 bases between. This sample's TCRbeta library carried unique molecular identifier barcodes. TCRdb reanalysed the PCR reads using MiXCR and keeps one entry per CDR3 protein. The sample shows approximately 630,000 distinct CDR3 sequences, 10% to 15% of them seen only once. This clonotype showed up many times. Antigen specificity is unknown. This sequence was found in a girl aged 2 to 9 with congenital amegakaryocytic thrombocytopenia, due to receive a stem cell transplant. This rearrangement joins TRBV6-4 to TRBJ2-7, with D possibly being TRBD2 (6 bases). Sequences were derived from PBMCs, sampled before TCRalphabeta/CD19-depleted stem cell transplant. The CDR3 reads CASSSTRVSSYEQYF. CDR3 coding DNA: TGTGCCAGCAGTTCGACTAGGGTCAGCTCCTACGAGCAGTACTTC.